Sequencing of this T cell receptor (beta chain) was carried out in a study of cytomegalovirus exposure and HLA in healthy donors. Study as a whole: HLA-typed donors contributed 80 million or so unique TCRs, which were held in an early data release.

It was with 60 Vbeta and 13 Jbeta primers that the PCR ran. As originally analysed: Later analysis identified 80 million to 90 million unique TCR beta chains, 9 million to 12 million shared. TCRdb's table, derived via immunoSEQ multiplex PCR, lists solely in-frame clones and lacks some. Clone size and the V and J calls come from that table; the DNA yielded D and trimming. In all, the sample yields 150,000 to 200,000 clones. CDR1 and CDR2 from the germline V gene are MNHEY and SVGAGI. The length of the CDR3 is 15 residues. The V and J ends lost 4 bases and 3 bases, in that order; junction bases with no gene match: 5. Study-level points and caveats: Several V segments, TRBV6-2 and TRBV6-3 among them, could not be told apart and were dropped.

About this clone itself: The target antigen is unknown.

The source is a man aged 25 to 40 in good health and CMV-seronegative. The rearrangement joins TRBV6-5 to TRBJ2-5, with 10 nucleotides matching TRBD2. The source material was PBMCs. DNA for the CDR3: TGTGCCAGCAGTTTTCGGACTAGCGGCAAAGAGACCCAGTACTTC. This codes for CASSFRTSGKETQYF.